Listed below are T cell receptor beta chains from one sample, sequenced in a study of T cell repertoires in cytomegalovirus infection. Each CDR3 protein is one row after TCRdb ran MiXCR on the reads. The sample lists fewer than 250,000 distinct CDR3 sequences, roughly 22% occurring once. The source material was CD8+ T cells from PBMCs. These receptors were taken from a human donor in good health (CMV status not recorded). Some clones in this sample may be carry-over from other donors' samples. Each CDR3 is given with its conserved first and last residue. D genes are given only for firm matches. Some rows mark clone size as missing; the rest say once, few, many or name a class of expanded clone.

clone_size: few
cdr3_length: 15
d_call: -
v_call: TRBV12-3/TRBV12-4
j_call: TRBJ1-1
cdr3_aa: CASSLSPYRNTEAFF
cdr3_nt: TGTGCCAGCAGTTTATCCCCGTACCGAAACACTGAAGCTTTCTTT

clone_size: -
cdr3_length: 11
d_call: -
v_call: TRBV28
j_call: TRBJ2-7
cdr3_aa: CASRLYSEQYF
cdr3_nt: TGTGCCAGCAGGTTATATTCAGAGCAGTACTTC

clone_size: -
cdr3_length: 15
d_call: TRBD2
v_call: TRBV28
j_call: TRBJ2-7
cdr3_aa: CASSSVRGVSYEQYF
cdr3_nt: TGTGCCAGCAGTTCTGTGCGGGGGGTATCCTACGAGCAGTACTTC

clone_size: many
cdr3_length: 17
d_call: -
v_call: TRBV7-8
j_call: TRBJ1-1
cdr3_aa: CASSLNIVGGRGTEAFF
cdr3_nt: TGTGCCAGCAGCCTCAACATCGTGGGGGGGCGGGGGACTGAAGCTTTCTTT

clone_size: -
cdr3_length: 10
d_call: -
v_call: TRBV7-9
j_call: TRBJ1-1
cdr3_aa: CASSLQDVRF
cdr3_nt: TGTGCCAGCAGCCTCCAAGACGTTCGGTTT

clone_size: -
cdr3_length: 16
d_call: TRBD2
v_call: TRBV29-1
j_call: TRBJ2-5
cdr3_aa: CSVDGTSGGPQETQYF
cdr3_nt: TGCAGCGTTGATGGAACTAGCGGGGGGCCTCAAGAGACCCAGTACTTC

clone_size: -
cdr3_length: 12
d_call: -
v_call: TRBV6-2/TRBV6-3
j_call: TRBJ2-1
cdr3_aa: CASSYSRYEQFF
cdr3_nt: TGTGCCAGCAGTTACTCGAGATATGAGCAGTTCTTC

clone_size: -
cdr3_length: 16
d_call: TRBD2
v_call: TRBV12-3/TRBV12-4
j_call: TRBJ2-7
cdr3_aa: CASSRTSGVYSYEQYF
cdr3_nt: TGTGCCAGCAGCCGGACTAGCGGGGTGTACTCCTACGAGCAGTACTTC

clone_size: -
cdr3_length: 15
d_call: TRBD2
v_call: TRBV5-4
j_call: TRBJ2-7
cdr3_aa: CASSISGGAAYEQYF
cdr3_nt: TGTGCCAGCAGCATTAGCGGGGGGGCCGCCTACGAGCAGTACTTC

clone_size: -
cdr3_length: 14
d_call: -
v_call: TRBV20-1
j_call: TRBJ2-7
cdr3_aa: CSARGLVSSYEQYF
cdr3_nt: TGCAGTGCTAGGGGCCTAGTCTCTTCCTACGAGCAGTACTTC

clone_size: -
cdr3_length: 13
d_call: TRBD1
v_call: TRBV20-1
j_call: TRBJ1-1
cdr3_aa: CSARTGGRYEAFF
cdr3_nt: TGCAGTGCAAGGACAGGGGGACGATATGAAGCTTTCTTT

clone_size: -
cdr3_length: 17
d_call: TRBD2
v_call: TRBV6-6
j_call: TRBJ2-5
cdr3_aa: CASSGAVMTSGGETQYF
cdr3_nt: TGTGCCAGCAGTGGGGCGGTTATGACTAGCGGGGGAGAGACCCAGTACTTC

clone_size: -
cdr3_length: 16
d_call: -
v_call: TRBV28
j_call: TRBJ1-6
cdr3_aa: CASSLLSGTANSPLHF
cdr3_nt: TGTGCCAGCAGTTTACTTTCCGGGACGGCGAATTCACCCCTCCACTTT

clone_size: -
cdr3_length: 15
d_call: TRBD2
v_call: TRBV2
j_call: TRBJ2-1
cdr3_aa: CASTPGLAVSNEQFF
cdr3_nt: TGTGCCAGCACCCCGGGACTAGCAGTGAGTAATGAGCAGTTCTTC

clone_size: -
cdr3_length: 16
d_call: -
v_call: TRBV3-1
j_call: TRBJ2-4
cdr3_aa: CASSQFGRGMENIQYF
cdr3_nt: TGTGCCAGCAGCCAGTTCGGTCGGGGTATGGAAAACATTCAGTACTTC

clone_size: -
cdr3_length: 16
d_call: -
v_call: TRBV29-1
j_call: TRBJ2-5
cdr3_aa: CSVEVTSVGTQETQYF
cdr3_nt: TGCAGCGTTGAAGTCACCTCGGTCGGGACACAAGAGACCCAGTACTTC

clone_size: -
cdr3_length: 15
d_call: -
v_call: TRBV7-8
j_call: TRBJ2-7
cdr3_aa: CASSLVSLSSYEQYF
cdr3_nt: TGTGCCAGCAGCTTAGTCAGTCTGAGCTCCTACGAGCAGTACTTC

clone_size: -
cdr3_length: 14
d_call: -
v_call: TRBV11-2
j_call: TRBJ2-7
cdr3_aa: CASSLYGPDYEQYF
cdr3_nt: TGTGCCAGCAGCTTATACGGACCTGACTACGAGCAGTACTTC

clone_size: many
cdr3_length: 17
d_call: -
v_call: TRBV7-2
j_call: TRBJ2-3
cdr3_aa: CASSSKPGELGTDTQYF
cdr3_nt: TGTGCCAGCAGCTCGAAACCGGGGGAACTTGGCACAGATACGCAGTATTTT

clone_size: -
cdr3_length: 15
d_call: -
v_call: TRBV9
j_call: TRBJ1-3
cdr3_aa: CASSVGDYSGNTIYF
cdr3_nt: TGTGCCAGCAGCGTAGGGGACTACTCTGGAAACACCATATATTTT

clone_size: few
cdr3_length: 16
d_call: TRBD2
v_call: TRBV7-2
j_call: TRBJ2-3
cdr3_aa: CASSLGAGGPGDTQYF
cdr3_nt: TGTGCCAGCAGCTTGGGCGCGGGGGGGCCGGGAGATACGCAGTATTTT

clone_size: many
cdr3_length: 17
d_call: TRBD1
v_call: TRBV7-8
j_call: TRBJ2-6
cdr3_aa: CASSLPGQYSGANVLTF
cdr3_nt: TGTGCCAGCAGCTTGCCGGGACAGTACTCTGGGGCCAACGTCCTGACTTTC

clone_size: -
cdr3_length: 15
d_call: -
v_call: TRBV13
j_call: TRBJ2-1
cdr3_aa: CASKPLGTSYNEQFF
cdr3_nt: TGTGCCAGCAAACCGCTGGGGACCTCCTACAATGAGCAGTTCTTC

clone_size: many
cdr3_length: 17
d_call: -
v_call: TRBV6-1
j_call: TRBJ2-5
cdr3_aa: CASSDISPDRYQETQYF
cdr3_nt: TGTGCCAGCAGTGACATCAGCCCCGACAGGTACCAAGAGACCCAGTACTTC

clone_size: many
cdr3_length: 18
d_call: TRBD2
v_call: TRBV6-5
j_call: TRBJ2-1
cdr3_aa: CASSYYSGGARVVNEQFF
cdr3_nt: TGTGCCAGCAGTTATTATAGCGGGGGGGCCCGAGTGGTCAATGAGCAGTTCTTC

clone_size: few
cdr3_length: 14
d_call: -
v_call: TRBV2
j_call: TRBJ2-2
cdr3_aa: CASSGQNGPGELFF
cdr3_nt: TGTGCCAGCAGCGGACAAAATGGCCCCGGGGAGCTGTTTTTT

clone_size: many
cdr3_length: 14
d_call: -
v_call: TRBV2
j_call: TRBJ1-2
cdr3_aa: CASSELVSNIGYTF
cdr3_nt: TGTGCCAGCAGTGAATTGGTCTCCAACATTGGCTACACCTTC

clone_size: -
cdr3_length: 16
d_call: TRBD2
v_call: TRBV13
j_call: TRBJ2-1
cdr3_aa: CASSPLGTSEYNEQFF
cdr3_nt: TGTGCCAGCAGCCCCCTCGGGACTAGCGAGTACAATGAGCAGTTCTTC

clone_size: -
cdr3_length: 14
d_call: -
v_call: TRBV20-1
j_call: TRBJ1-2
cdr3_aa: CSAVSVQESYGYTF
cdr3_nt: TGCAGTGCTGTTTCAGTCCAGGAGAGTTATGGCTACACCTTC

clone_size: many
cdr3_length: 13
d_call: -
v_call: TRBV7-7
j_call: TRBJ1-2
cdr3_aa: CASSLGRVYGYTF
cdr3_nt: TGTGCCAGCAGCTTAGGCAGAGTCTATGGCTACACCTTC

clone_size: many
cdr3_length: 12
d_call: -
v_call: TRBV19
j_call: TRBJ1-5
cdr3_aa: CASSIGNQPQHF
cdr3_nt: TGTGCCAGTAGTATAGGCAATCAGCCCCAGCATTTT

clone_size: many
cdr3_length: 16
d_call: -
v_call: TRBV7-9
j_call: TRBJ1-1
cdr3_aa: CASSFPLGSMNTEAFF
cdr3_nt: TGTGCCAGCAGCTTTCCCCTGGGGTCCATGAACACTGAAGCTTTCTTT

clone_size: few
cdr3_length: 15
d_call: -
v_call: TRBV27
j_call: TRBJ2-7
cdr3_aa: CASSFTGKGNYEQYF
cdr3_nt: TGTGCCAGCAGCTTCACAGGGAAAGGGAACTACGAGCAGTACTTC

clone_size: many
cdr3_length: 14
d_call: TRBD2
v_call: TRBV7-2
j_call: TRBJ2-1
cdr3_aa: CASSLVTSGGEQFF
cdr3_nt: TGTGCCAGCAGCTTAGTTACTAGCGGGGGTGAGCAGTTCTTC

clone_size: many
cdr3_length: 13
d_call: -
v_call: TRBV20-1
j_call: TRBJ1-4
cdr3_aa: CSARLPRNEKLFF
cdr3_nt: TGCAGTGCACGGCTCCCCCGTAATGAAAAACTGTTTTTT

clone_size: few
cdr3_length: 14
d_call: TRBD1
v_call: TRBV6-1
j_call: TRBJ1-4
cdr3_aa: CASSVDRGSEKLFF
cdr3_nt: TGTGCCAGCAGTGTCGACAGGGGTAGTGAAAAACTGTTTTTT

clone_size: few
cdr3_length: 17
d_call: TRBD2
v_call: TRBV12-3/TRBV12-4
j_call: TRBJ2-3
cdr3_aa: CASSPTPIAGITDTQYF
cdr3_nt: TGTGCCAGCAGCCCCACTCCCATAGCGGGGATCACAGATACGCAGTATTTT

clone_size: once
cdr3_length: 16
d_call: -
v_call: TRBV2
j_call: TRBJ2-5
cdr3_aa: CASSEGTVRGLETQYF
cdr3_nt: TGTGCCAGCAGTGAAGGAACTGTTCGAGGCCTAGAGACCCAGTACTTC

clone_size: many
cdr3_length: 16
d_call: TRBD1
v_call: TRBV10-3
j_call: TRBJ2-5
cdr3_aa: CAISEETGVLQETQYF
cdr3_nt: TGTGCCATCAGTGAGGAGACAGGGGTCCTTCAAGAGACCCAGTACTTC

clone_size: -
cdr3_length: 15
d_call: -
v_call: TRBV27
j_call: TRBJ1-5
cdr3_aa: CASSQDGLSNQPQHF
cdr3_nt: TGTGCCAGCAGTCAGGACGGTCTTAGCAATCAGCCCCAGCATTTT

clone_size: -
cdr3_length: 13
d_call: -
v_call: TRBV6-6
j_call: TRBJ2-7
cdr3_aa: CAISYSVNYEQYF
cdr3_nt: TGTGCCATCAGTTACTCGGTCAACTACGAGCAGTACTTC

clone_size: many
cdr3_length: 16
d_call: -
v_call: TRBV7-2
j_call: TRBJ1-1
cdr3_aa: CASSLGPGIMNTEAFF
cdr3_nt: TGTGCCAGCAGCTTAGGTCCAGGGATCATGAACACTGAAGCTTTCTTT

clone_size: -
cdr3_length: 13
d_call: TRBD1
v_call: TRBV7-7
j_call: TRBJ2-7
cdr3_aa: CASSPGQGNEQYF
cdr3_nt: TGTGCCAGCAGCCCGGGACAGGGGAACGAGCAGTACTTC

clone_size: few
cdr3_length: 14
d_call: -
v_call: TRBV5-6
j_call: TRBJ1-1
cdr3_aa: CASSSDTTNTEAFF
cdr3_nt: TGTGCCAGCAGCTCGGACACGACGAACACTGAAGCTTTCTTT

clone_size: -
cdr3_length: 16
d_call: -
v_call: TRBV5-5
j_call: TRBJ2-1
cdr3_aa: CASSLGVSISYNEQFF
cdr3_nt: TGTGCCAGCAGCTTGGGGGTATCTATCTCCTACAATGAGCAGTTCTTC

clone_size: few
cdr3_length: 18
d_call: TRBD2
v_call: TRBV7-6
j_call: TRBJ2-2
cdr3_aa: CASSAVVAGENIPGELFF
cdr3_nt: TGTGCCAGCAGCGCAGTGGTAGCGGGGGAGAATATACCGGGGGAGCTGTTTTTT

clone_size: -
cdr3_length: 16
d_call: TRBD1
v_call: TRBV12-3/TRBV12-4
j_call: TRBJ1-1
cdr3_aa: CASSLGTGFSGAEAFF
cdr3_nt: TGTGCCAGCAGTTTGGGGACAGGGTTTTCAGGGGCTGAAGCTTTCTTT

clone_size: many
cdr3_length: 14
d_call: -
v_call: TRBV11-1
j_call: TRBJ2-7
cdr3_aa: CASSMRDNTYEQYF
cdr3_nt: TGTGCCAGCAGTATGCGGGACAATACCTACGAGCAGTACTTC

clone_size: once
cdr3_length: 15
d_call: TRBD1
v_call: TRBV12-3/TRBV12-4
j_call: TRBJ2-1
cdr3_aa: CASSLNRGDYNEQFF
cdr3_nt: TGTGCCAGCAGCCTTAACAGGGGGGACTACAATGAGCAGTTCTTC

clone_size: once
cdr3_length: 14
d_call: TRBD1
v_call: TRBV2
j_call: TRBJ1-1
cdr3_aa: CASSSGQGAYEAFF
cdr3_nt: TGTGCCAGCAGTTCTGGACAGGGGGCCTATGAAGCTTTCTTT

clone_size: -
cdr3_length: 11
d_call: -
v_call: TRBV2
j_call: TRBJ1-1
cdr3_aa: CASSGAGEAFF
cdr3_nt: TGTGCCAGCAGTGGAGCAGGTGAAGCTTTCTTT

clone_size: -
cdr3_length: 15
d_call: -
v_call: TRBV14
j_call: TRBJ2-5
cdr3_aa: CASSLMWRDGETQYF
cdr3_nt: TGTGCCAGCAGCCTGATGTGGAGGGATGGTGAGACCCAGTACTTC

clone_size: -
cdr3_length: 15
d_call: TRBD2
v_call: TRBV9
j_call: TRBJ2-7
cdr3_aa: CASSPERDPSYEQYF
cdr3_nt: TGTGCCAGCAGCCCCGAGCGGGACCCCTCCTACGAGCAGTACTTC